This T cell receptor beta chain was found in a study of cytomegalovirus exposure and HLA in healthy donors. On this clone itself: What it binds is not known.

This CDR3 has 17 residues. Deletions cut 4 bases from V and 10 bases from J, with 25 bases between. CDR1 and CDR2 (germline): SNHLY, FYNNEI. General observations from the study: Rare TCR sequences predominated, though certain public TCRs were found in many donors.

It was with 60 Vbeta and 13 Jbeta primers that the PCR ran. Some clones are missing from TCRdb's copy, which holds only in-frame ones; the method was immunoSEQ multiplex PCR. The repertoire holds approximately 170,000 clones, with roughly 65% as singletons. This chain joins TRBV2 and TRBJ1-4; D might be TRBD1 (5 bases). The TCR was taken from a man aged 18 to 35 in good health and CMV-seropositive. Sequenced: PBMCs. CDR3: CASSVSSPGRGGGKLFF. DNA for the CDR3: TGTGCCAGCAGTGTCTCTTCCCCCGGGAGGGGCGGTGGAAAACTGTTTTTT. Drawing the rest from reference TRBV2 and TRBJ1-4, the complete variable domain is EPEVTQTPSHQVTQMGQEVILRCVPISNHLYFYWYRQILGQKVEFLVSFYNNEISEKSEIFDDQFSVERPDGSNFTLKIRSTKLEDSAMYFCASSVSSPGRGGGKLFFGSGTQLSVL.